What follows is one T cell receptor beta chain and its context. The data originate from a study of T cells after yellow fever vaccination. The CDR3 has 13 amino acids. The V and J ends lost 4 bases and 7 bases respectively, with 8 bases between them. Via MiXCR, TCRdb re-called the 5' RACE reads, giving one row per CDR3 protein. This sample has roughly 300,000 distinct CDR3 sequences, with approximately 8% found just once. The sequence came from a man between 18 and 29 years old who received the YFV17D yellow fever vaccine. This chain connects TRBV12-3 or TRBV12-4 to TRBJ1-6; D possibly corresponds to TRBD1 (5 bases). This specimen was PBMCs, taken roughly 47 days after the first yellow fever vaccination. The CDR3 DNA follows: TGTGCCAGCAGTTGGGGCCCGAATTCACCCCTCCACTTT. Translating it yields CASSWGPNSPLHF.